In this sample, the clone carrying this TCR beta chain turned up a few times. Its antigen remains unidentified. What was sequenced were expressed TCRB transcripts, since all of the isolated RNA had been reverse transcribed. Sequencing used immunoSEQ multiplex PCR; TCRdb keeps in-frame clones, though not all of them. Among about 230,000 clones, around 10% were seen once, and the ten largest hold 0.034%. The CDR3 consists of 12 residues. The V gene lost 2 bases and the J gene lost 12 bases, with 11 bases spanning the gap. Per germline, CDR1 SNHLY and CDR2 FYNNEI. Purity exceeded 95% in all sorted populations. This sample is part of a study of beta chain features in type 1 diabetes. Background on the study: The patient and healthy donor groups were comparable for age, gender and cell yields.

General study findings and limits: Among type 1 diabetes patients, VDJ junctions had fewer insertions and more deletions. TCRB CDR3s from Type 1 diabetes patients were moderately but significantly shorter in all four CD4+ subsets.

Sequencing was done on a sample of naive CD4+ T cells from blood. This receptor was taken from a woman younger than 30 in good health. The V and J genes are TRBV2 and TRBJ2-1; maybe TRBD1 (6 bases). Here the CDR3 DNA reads TGTGCCAGCAGTGAAAGGGGCAGGGGGCAGTTCTTC. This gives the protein CASSERGRGQFF. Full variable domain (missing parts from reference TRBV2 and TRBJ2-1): EPEVTQTPSHQVTQMGQEVILRCVPISNHLYFYWYRQILGQKVEFLVSFYNNEISEKSEIFDDQFSVERPDGSNFTLKIRSTKLEDSAMYFCASSERGRGQFFGPGTRLTVL.